The clone carrying this TCR beta chain was detected ten times or more. Amplification yielded TCR beta CDR3 regions, with RNA transcripts as the source. The HTBI primer set served for first-round RT-PCR of the TCR CDR3. A single record per CDR3 protein comes from TCRdb applying MiXCR to the multiplex PCR reads. The data contain 210,000 or so distinct CDR3 sequences, about a sixth of them seen just once; the ten biggest clones take up around 50%. These data originate in a study of T cells in Graves' hyperthyroidism and ophthalmopathy. Study information: Peripheral blood sampling occurred at initial diagnosis, before any treatment.

A lack of ophthalmopathy progression within 18 months defined stable Graves' hyperthyroidism. Sample: blood. The sequence was collected from a man in his fifties with Graves' hyperthyroidism.

CDR3 DNA sequence: TGTGCCAGCAGTAAAACCCCCGGACTAGCGGGAGGGCCCGGCGAGACCCAGTACTTC. This codes for CASSKTPGLAGGPGETQYF. The V call is TRBV27, the J call TRBJ2-5, with 15 bases matching TRBD2. The ends lost 5 bases at V and 5 bases at J; junction bases unmatched: 15. This CDR3 is 19 amino acids long. Per the germline V gene, CDR1 is MNHEY and CDR2 is SMNVEV (reference sequence).